This TCR beta chain was identified in a study of blood T cell repertoires in COVID-19. Looking at the study overall: PBMCs, B-cell-depleted T cells, or T cells were the source of the cDNA or gDNA that made up the material.

Germline values: CDR1 MGHRA, CDR2 YSYEKL. Deletions cut 7 bases from V and 3 bases from J, with 15 bases between. The CDR3 spans 14 residues. As processed by the authors: Scientists estimated how many nucleated cells there were by amplifying reference gene primers. Sequencing used immunoSEQ multiplex PCR; TCRdb keeps in-frame clones, though not all of them. V, J and clone size are those of that table, while D and trimming were read from the DNA. The sample yields under 150,000 clones, around 80% seen once. This TCR was recovered from a human donor in a cohort sampled during active COVID-19. Sequencing was performed on peripheral blood. The chain links TRBV4-1 to TRBJ1-1; the D gene is possibly TRBD1 (5 bases). The CDR3 loop reads CASKSRVVDTEAFF. Here the CDR3 DNA reads TGCGCCAGCAAAAGCAGGGTCGTGGACACTGAAGCTTTCTTT.